Each of the 28 T cell receptor beta chains below was sequenced from the same sample in a study of T cell responses to AZD1222 COVID-19 vaccine. Repertoires were generated with immunoSEQ multiplex PCR, while TCRdb's copy carries only in-frame clones and drops some. Among about 86,000 clones listed, approximately 89% were seen once. Specimen: peripheral blood, collected on day 0 of AZD1222 vaccination. These receptors were taken from an adult in good health.

The chain recombines TRBV9 with TRBJ1-1; D ambiguous. With 0 bases removed from V and 1 base from J, the gap between germline ends came to 4 bases. This CDR3 has 13 amino acids. From germline, CDR1 is SGDLS and CDR2 YYNGEE. The CDR3 DNA follows: TGTGCCAGCAGCGTAGAACGGAACACTGAAGCTTTCTTT. Its protein product is CASSVERNTEAFF.

The chain combines TRBV18 with TRBJ2-5; 8 bases line up with TRBD2. Germline V gene lookup returns CDR1 KGHSH and CDR2 LQKENI. Germline trimming cut 3 bases from V and 2 bases from J; bases unmatched to any gene: 5. This CDR3 is built from 15 residues. The CDR3 reads CASSPGGAKQETQYF. The CDR3 bases are TGTGCCAGCTCACCCGGGGGGGCGAAGCAAGAGACCCAGTACTTC. The full variable domain, rest sourced from reference TRBV18 and TRBJ2-5, is NAGVMQNPRHLVRRRGQEARLRCSPMKGHSHVYWYRQLPEEGLKFMVYLQKENIIDESGMPKERFSAEFPKEGPSILRIQQVVRGDSAAYFCASSPGGAKQETQYFGPGTRLLVL.

V gene TRBV6-6 combines with J gene TRBJ1-2, with a possible D match to TRBD1 (5 bases). The CDR3 has 13 residues. With 7 bases removed from V and 3 bases from J, the gap between germline ends came to 12 bases. Germline CDR1 and CDR2: MNHNY and SVGAGI (reference sequence). CDR3 DNA sequence: TGTGCCAGCACTCCCGACAGTTACTATGGCTACACCTTC. Translated, it gives CASTPDSYYGYTF.

The chain carries TRBV5-6 and TRBJ1-1; 8 nucleotides line up with TRBD1. Germline V lookup: CDR1 SGHDT, CDR2 YYEEEE. This CDR3 has 16 amino acids. Trimming removed 3 bases from V and 3 bases from J; junction bases left unmatched: 10. DNA of the CDR3: TGTGCCAGCAGCTCCAGTCGACAGGGGATGGACACTGAAGCTTTCTTT. It specifies CASSSSRQGMDTEAFF.

The V gene is TRBV5-1, the J gene TRBJ1-4; tentatively, D is TRBD1 (6 bases). This CDR3 is 15 amino acids long. Germline-derived CDR1 and CDR2 are SGHRS and YFSETQ. V was clipped by 4 bases and J by 3 bases, with 13 bases between them. The DNA of the CDR3 is TGCGCCAGCAGCCCGCTACAGGGATCTAATGAAAAACTGTTTTTT. Amino acid sequence: CASSPLQGSNEKLFF.

This chain joins TRBV29-1 and TRBJ1-1; TRBD1 aligns across 8 bases. Germline V gives CDR1 SQVTM, CDR2 ANQGSEA. CDR3 length equals 13 residues. In DNA form, the CDR3 reads TGCAGTTCAGGACAGGGACTGAACACTGAAGCTTTCTTT. As protein: CSSGQGLNTEAFF.

The CDR3 sequence is CASSLGTGAEAFF. CDR3 bases: TGTGCCAGCAGCTTAGGGACAGGGGCTGAAGCTTTCTTT. This chain links TRBV11-3 with TRBJ1-1; 9 bases line up with TRBD1. The CDR3 has 13 residues. V shed 1 base and J 6 bases; nucleotides not matched to a gene: 0. Looked up from germline, CDR1 is SGHNT and CDR2 is YENEEA.

V usage is TRBV6-5 and J usage is TRBJ1-2; perhaps TRBD1 as D (5 bases). CDR1 and CDR2 (germline): MNHEY, SVGAGI. This CDR3 comprises 14 residues. With 6 bases removed from V and 4 bases from J, the gap between germline ends came to 15 bases. In DNA form, the CDR3 reads TGTGCCAGCAGCTCGTCAGAGGGACCCTATGGCTACACCTTC. It translates to CASSSSEGPYGYTF.

This clone was recorded only once. CDR3: CASSRGGMQYF. The CDR3 bases are TGTGCCAGCAGCCGGGGGGGGATGCAGTACTTC. The chain has TRBV27 and TRBJ2-7; the match to TRBD2 covers 8 bases. The CDR3 length is 11 residues. The J segment lost 9 bases and the V segment lost 6 bases, leaving 4 bases of the junction unmatched. The germline gives CDR1 MNHEY, CDR2 SMNVEV (reference sequence).

This chain uses TRBV19 with TRBJ2-2; tentatively, D is TRBD1 (6 bases). The CDR3 consists of 15 residues. Germline loops: CDR1 LNHDA, CDR2 SQIVND (reference sequence). Trimming took 10 bases from V and 6 from J, leaving 21 bases between them. CDR3 sequence: CATNSGAGVAGELFF. Written as DNA, the CDR3 is TGTGCCACAAATTCCGGGGCAGGGGTAGCCGGGGAGCTGTTTTTT.

This clone is a singleton in its sample. V gene TRBV5-1 combines with J gene TRBJ1-1; D is uncertain. Per germline, CDR1 SGHRS and CDR2 YFSETQ. There are 13 residues in the CDR3. Trimming took off 6 bases at V and 4 bases at J, with 13 bases between the two ends. CDR3 sequence reads: CASKKATGTEAFF. The DNA of the CDR3 is TGCGCCAGCAAAAAGGCGACGGGCACTGAAGCTTTCTTT.

This clone occurred once. This chain uses TRBV14 with TRBJ2-7; 8 bases map to TRBD1. The CDR3 runs 16 residues. Looked up from germline, CDR1 is SGHDN and CDR2 is FVKESK. With 1 base clipped from V and 4 bases from J, the junction kept 9 bases outside the gene matches. The CDR3 is CASSQGLGTGSYEQYF. The DNA of the CDR3 is TGTGCCAGCAGCCAAGGACTGGGGACAGGATCGTACGAGCAGTACTTC. The full variable domain, with the rest looked up from reference TRBV14 and TRBJ2-7, is EAGVTQFPSHSVIEKGQTVTLRCDPISGHDNLYWYRRVMGKEIKFLLHFVKESKQDESGMPNNRFLAERTGGTYSTLKVQPAELEDSGVYFCASSQGLGTGSYEQYFGPGTRLTVT.

The V and J genes are TRBV27 and TRBJ2-1, with 8 bases lining up with TRBD2. V shed 0 bases and J 0 bases; nucleotides not matched to a gene: 7. The CDR3 covers 18 residues. Germline V gives CDR1 MNHEY, CDR2 SMNVEV (reference sequence). CDR3 sequence: CASSLSNVAGSSYNEQFF. The CDR3 DNA reads as TGTGCCAGCAGTTTATCGAACGTAGCGGGGAGCTCCTACAATGAGCAGTTCTTC.

There are a few counts of this clone. The genes are TRBV7-2 and TRBJ2-5; the D call may be TRBD1 or TRBD2 (5 bases each). CDR3 length: 12 residues. V was shortened by 5 bases and J by 7 bases, with 11 bases between the two germline ends. Germline assignment: CDR1 SGHTA and CDR2 FQGNSA. Written as DNA, the CDR3 is TGTGCCAGCAGCAGGGGAGTAGCGACCCAGTACTTC. Translation gives CASSRGVATQYF.

The chain employs TRBV4-2 and TRBJ2-1, with D unresolved. The CDR3 loop spans 17 amino acids. The V gene lost 3 bases and the J gene lost 3 bases, with 18 bases spanning the gap. Germline V gives CDR1 LGHNA, CDR2 YNFKEQ. This CDR3 is CASSQKSENYYYNEQFF. CDR3 sequence (DNA): TGTGCCAGCAGCCAGAAGAGTGAAAACTACTACTACAATGAGCAGTTCTTC.

The chain employs TRBV5-1 and TRBJ1-3; possible D gene TRBD1, 5 bases. Germline V gene sequence: CDR1 SGHRS, CDR2 YFSETQ. The CDR3 has 14 residues. Between the trimmed V and J ends, which lost 4 bases and 0 bases, there was a span of 8 bases. The chain's CDR3 is CASSAGHSGNTIYF. The CDR3, as DNA: TGCGCCAGCAGCGCAGGGCACTCTGGAAACACCATATATTTT.

The chain recombines TRBV5-1 with TRBJ2-1; 12 bases align to TRBD2. This CDR3 is built from 15 residues. The V and J ends lost 9 bases and 7 bases, in that order; junction bases with no gene match: 11. CDR1 and CDR2 (germline): SGHRS, YFSETQ. The CDR3 spells CATAQLAGGGNEQFF. The CDR3 nucleotides are TGCGCCACCGCACAACTAGCGGGAGGTGGTAATGAGCAGTTCTTC.

The chain is built from TRBV3-1 (or the pseudogene TRBV3-2) and TRBJ1-1; D perhaps matches TRBD1 (6 bases). V lost 0 bases to trimming and J lost 10 bases, with 12 bases between them. Germline CDR1 is LGHDT and CDR2 is YNNKEL (reference sequence). CDR3 length equals 13 residues. The CDR3 coding sequence is TGTGCCAGCAGCCAAGATTGGTCCAGGGGAGCTTTCTTT. Protein product: CASSQDWSRGAFF.

V usage is TRBV14 and J usage is TRBJ2-1, with D perhaps matching TRBD2 (7 bases). The CDR3 is 15 residues long. Germline V gene sequence: CDR1 SGHDN, CDR2 FVKESK. Trimming removed 0 bases from V and 2 bases from J, with 8 bases in between. Here the CDR3 DNA reads TGTGCCAGCAGCCAAGAAGGGGGGGCCTACAATGAGCAGTTCTTC. Its protein product is CASSQEGGAYNEQFF.

This chain joins TRBV29-1 and TRBJ2-3; 8 bases agree with TRBD1. Trimming at V came to 4 bases and at J to 6 bases, leaving 9 bases not matched to a gene. Germline CDR1 is SQVTM and CDR2 is ANQGSEA. The CDR3 is made up of 14 amino acids. For the CDR3, the DNA is TGCAGCGTTGCAGCGGACAGGGTGGGCGATACGCAGTATTTT. Translation gives CSVAADRVGDTQYF.

The chain recombines TRBV5-1 with TRBJ1-2, with 9 bases matching TRBD1. CDR1 and CDR2 (germline): SGHRS, YFSETQ. The CDR3 is 14 residues long. V lost 3 bases to trimming and J lost 8 bases; unmatched junction nucleotides: 8. Here the CDR3 reads CASSYQQGARGYTF. CDR3 nucleotide sequence: TGCGCCAGCAGCTATCAACAGGGGGCGCGGGGCTACACCTTC.

The genes are TRBV19 and TRBJ2-5, with 10 bases fitting TRBD2. CDR3 length: 15 amino acids. Germline CDR1 is LNHDA and CDR2 is SQIVND (reference sequence). J lost 4 bases, V lost 0 bases, and 2 bases had no gene match. The DNA of the CDR3 is TGTGCCAGTAGTATAGAACTAGCGGGGATAGAGACCCAGTACTTC. This encodes CASSIELAGIETQYF.

CDR3 DNA sequence: TGCGCCAGCAGCTTGGAAGGGGTAAGAGACTATGGCTACACCTTC. Its protein is CASSLEGVRDYGYTF. The genes are TRBV5-1 and TRBJ1-2; maybe TRBD1 (5 bases). Trimming left V 0 bases short and J 3 bases short, with 12 bases between. The CDR3 is made up of 15 amino acids. Germline CDR1 reads SGHRS; CDR2 reads YFSETQ.

This clone was detected only a few times. The chain joins TRBV6-5 to TRBJ1-3; D ambiguous. The CDR3 totals 15 residues. Germline loops: CDR1 MNHEY, CDR2 SVGAGI. Trimming removed 6 bases at V and 0 bases at J, with 12 bases between. The DNA of the CDR3 is TGTGCCAGCAGCCGCTCAGGAGCCTCTGGAAACACCATATATTTT. Translation: CASSRSGASGNTIYF.

The genes are TRBV27 and TRBJ1-1; 8 bases match TRBD1. Germline V gives CDR1 MNHEY, CDR2 SMNVEV (reference sequence). The CDR3 has 14 residues. Trimming at V came to 3 bases and at J to 2 bases, leaving 2 bases not matched to a gene. Here the CDR3 DNA reads TGTGCCAGCAGTTTCGACAGGGGCAACACTGAAGCTTTCTTT. Protein sequence: CASSFDRGNTEAFF.

The chain couples TRBV5-4 to TRBJ2-7; maybe TRBD2 (5 bases). In germline, CDR1 is SGHNT, CDR2 YYREEE (reference sequence). V dropped 10 bases and J dropped 4 bases, with 18 bases sitting between them. CDR3 length equals 13 residues. This chain's CDR3 is CAGGSGIAYEQYF. DNA of the CDR3: TGTGCCGGCGGGTCCGGGATCGCTTACGAGCAGTACTTC. The variable domain in full, with the rest retrieved from reference TRBV5-4 and TRBJ2-7, is ETGVTQSPTHLIKTRGQQVTLRCSSQSGHNTVSWYQQALGQGPQFIFQYYREEENGRGNFPPRFSGLQFPNYSSELNVNALELDDSALYLCAGGSGIAYEQYFGPGTRLTVT.

This chain connects TRBV7-9 to TRBJ2-3, with 11 bases identical to TRBD2. CDR3 length equals 16 residues. The trim removed 4 bases at V and 4 bases at J, leaving 7 bases unmatched. Germline V gene lookup returns CDR1 SEHNR and CDR2 FQNEAQ (reference sequence). CDR3 amino acids: CASSSTSGREADTQYF. The CDR3 nucleotides read TGTGCCAGCAGCTCTACTAGCGGGAGAGAGGCAGATACGCAGTATTTT.

This clone was counted between two and nine times. This chain links TRBV7-9 with TRBJ2-3, with TRBD2 identical over 10 bases. This CDR3 comprises 18 residues. From germline, CDR1 is SEHNR and CDR2 FQNEAQ (reference sequence). V lost 10 bases, J lost 0 bases, and 16 bases stayed unmatched. Written as DNA, the CDR3 is TGTGCCATCCCCTCGGGTCTAGCGGGGGCCTTAAGCACAGATACGCAGTATTTT. Amino acids: CAIPSGLAGALSTDTQYF.